This TCR beta chain derives from a study of shared clonotypes between healthy human individuals. Germline V lookup: CDR1 SQVTM, CDR2 ANQGSEA. V gave up 6 bases and J gave up 2 bases; unmatched junction bases: 8. This CDR3 comprises 14 residues. The study drew all its donors from Caucasian adults living in Nashville, Tennessee. In the source study's methods: With immunoSEQ giving junction-only sequences and no quality scores, filtering differed. Sequencing was performed with immunoSEQ multiplex PCR; in TCRdb, only in-frame clones are kept and a portion is missing. The V and J calls and clone size come from that table; D and trimming were worked out from the DNA. Altogether fewer than 650,000 clones are present, around 76% being singletons, with the ten largest covering around 12%.

This chain links TRBV29-1 with TRBJ2-7, with 9 bases matching TRBD2. Sequenced material: PBMCs. The clonotype originates from a woman aged 40 to 50 in good health. Some clones in this sample may be carry-over from other donors' samples. CDR3 DNA sequence: TGCAGCGTCACATCGGGACTAGCCCCCTACGAGCAGTACTTC. Protein sequence: CSVTSGLAPYEQYF.